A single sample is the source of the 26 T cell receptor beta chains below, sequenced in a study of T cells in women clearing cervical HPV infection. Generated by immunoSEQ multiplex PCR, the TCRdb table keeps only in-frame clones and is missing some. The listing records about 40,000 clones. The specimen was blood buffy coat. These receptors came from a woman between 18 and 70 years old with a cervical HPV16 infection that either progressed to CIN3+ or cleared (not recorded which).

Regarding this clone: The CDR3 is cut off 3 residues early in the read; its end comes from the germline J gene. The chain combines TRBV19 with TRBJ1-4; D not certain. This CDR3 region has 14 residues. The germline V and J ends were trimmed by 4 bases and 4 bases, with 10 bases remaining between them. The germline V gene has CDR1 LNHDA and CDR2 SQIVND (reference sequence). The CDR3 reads CASSTDNYNEKLFF. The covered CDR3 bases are TGTGCCAGTAGTACAGACAACTATAATGAAAAA. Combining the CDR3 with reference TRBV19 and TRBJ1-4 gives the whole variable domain DGGITQSPKYLFRKEGQNVTLSCEQNLNHDAMYWYRQDPGQGLRLIYYSQIVNDFQKGDIAEGYSVSREKKESFPLTVTSAQKNPTAFYLCASSTDNYNEKLFFGSGTQLSVL.

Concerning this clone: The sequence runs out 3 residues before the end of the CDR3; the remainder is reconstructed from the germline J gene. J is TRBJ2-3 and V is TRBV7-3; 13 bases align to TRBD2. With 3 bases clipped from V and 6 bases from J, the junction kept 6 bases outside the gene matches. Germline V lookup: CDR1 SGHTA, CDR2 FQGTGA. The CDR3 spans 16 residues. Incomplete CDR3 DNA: TGTGCCAGCAGCTTCACCACTAGCGGGGGGGCGGATACG. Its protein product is CASSFTTSGGADT. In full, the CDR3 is CASSFTTSGGADTQYF.

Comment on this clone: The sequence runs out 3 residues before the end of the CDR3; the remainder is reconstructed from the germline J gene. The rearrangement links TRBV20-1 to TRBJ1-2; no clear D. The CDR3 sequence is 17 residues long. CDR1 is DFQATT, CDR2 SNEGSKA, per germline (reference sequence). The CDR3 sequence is CSASFRVRDRVPWGYTF. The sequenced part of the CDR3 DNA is TGCAGTGCTAGCTTCCGGGTTCGAGACCGGGTTCCTTGGGGC.

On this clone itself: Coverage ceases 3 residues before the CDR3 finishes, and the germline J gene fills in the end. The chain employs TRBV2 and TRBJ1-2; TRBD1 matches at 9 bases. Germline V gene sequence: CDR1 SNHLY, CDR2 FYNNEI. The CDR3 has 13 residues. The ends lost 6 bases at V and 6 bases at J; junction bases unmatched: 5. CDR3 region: CASRVQGADGYTF. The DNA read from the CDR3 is TGTGCCAGCAGGGTACAGGGGGCTGATGGC.

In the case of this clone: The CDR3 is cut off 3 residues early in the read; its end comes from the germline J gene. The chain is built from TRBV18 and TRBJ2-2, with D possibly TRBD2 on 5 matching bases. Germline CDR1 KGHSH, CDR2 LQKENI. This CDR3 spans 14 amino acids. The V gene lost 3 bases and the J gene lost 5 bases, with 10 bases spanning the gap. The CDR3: CASSPPSWTGELFF. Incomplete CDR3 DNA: TGTGCCAGCTCACCTCCTAGCTGGACCGGGGAG. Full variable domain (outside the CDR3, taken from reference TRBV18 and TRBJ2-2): NAGVMQNPRHLVRRRGQEARLRCSPMKGHSHVYWYRQLPEEGLKFMVYLQKENIIDESGMPKERFSAEFPKEGPSILRIQQVVRGDSAAYFCASSPPSWTGELFFGEGSRLTVL.

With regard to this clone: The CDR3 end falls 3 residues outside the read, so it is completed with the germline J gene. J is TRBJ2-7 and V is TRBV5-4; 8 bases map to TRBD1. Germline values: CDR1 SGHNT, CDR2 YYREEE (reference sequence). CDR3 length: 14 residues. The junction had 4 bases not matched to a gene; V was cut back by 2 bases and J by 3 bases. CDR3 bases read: TGTGCCAGCAGCTTAAGGACAGGGAACTACGAG. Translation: CASSLRTGNYE. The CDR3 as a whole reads CASSLRTGNYEQYF.

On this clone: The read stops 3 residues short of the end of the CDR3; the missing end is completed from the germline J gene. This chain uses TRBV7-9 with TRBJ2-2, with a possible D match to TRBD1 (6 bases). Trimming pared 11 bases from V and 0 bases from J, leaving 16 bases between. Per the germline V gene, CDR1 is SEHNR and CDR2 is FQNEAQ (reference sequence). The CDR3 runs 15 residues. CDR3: CAGQAGTTNTGELFF. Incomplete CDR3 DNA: TGTGCCGGCCAGGCCGGGACAACGAACACCGGGGAG.

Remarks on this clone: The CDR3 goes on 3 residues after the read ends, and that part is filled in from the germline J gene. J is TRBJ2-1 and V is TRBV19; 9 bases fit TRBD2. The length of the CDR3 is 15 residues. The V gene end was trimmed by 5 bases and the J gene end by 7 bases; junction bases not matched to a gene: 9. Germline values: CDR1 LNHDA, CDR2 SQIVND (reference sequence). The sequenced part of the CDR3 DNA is TGTGCCAGTAGTGCTGGCGGGGGGGCAAGGAATGAG. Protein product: CASSAGGGARNE. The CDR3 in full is CASSAGGGARNEQFF.

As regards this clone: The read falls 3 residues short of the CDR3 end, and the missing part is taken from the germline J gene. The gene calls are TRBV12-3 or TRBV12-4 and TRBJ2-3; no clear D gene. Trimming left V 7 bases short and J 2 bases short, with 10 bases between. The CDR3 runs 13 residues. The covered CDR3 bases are TGTGCCAGCAAACCTAGGAACACAGATACG. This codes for CASKPRNTDT. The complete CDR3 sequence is CASKPRNTDTQYF.

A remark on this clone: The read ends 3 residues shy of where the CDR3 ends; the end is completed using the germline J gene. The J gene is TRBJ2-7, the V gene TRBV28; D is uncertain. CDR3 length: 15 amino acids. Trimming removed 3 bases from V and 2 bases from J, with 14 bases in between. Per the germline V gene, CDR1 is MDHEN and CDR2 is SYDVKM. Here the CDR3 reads CASSFSLGRPYEQYF. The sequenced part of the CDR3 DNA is TGTGCCAGCAGTTTTAGTCTGGGCAGGCCCTACGAG.

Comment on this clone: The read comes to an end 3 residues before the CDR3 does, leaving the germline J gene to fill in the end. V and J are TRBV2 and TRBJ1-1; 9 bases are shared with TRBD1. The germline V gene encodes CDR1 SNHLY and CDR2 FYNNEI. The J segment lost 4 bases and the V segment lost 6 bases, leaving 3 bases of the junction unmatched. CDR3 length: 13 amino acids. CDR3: CASRLDRGTEAFF. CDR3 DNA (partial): TGTGCCAGCAGACTGGACAGGGGCACTGAA.

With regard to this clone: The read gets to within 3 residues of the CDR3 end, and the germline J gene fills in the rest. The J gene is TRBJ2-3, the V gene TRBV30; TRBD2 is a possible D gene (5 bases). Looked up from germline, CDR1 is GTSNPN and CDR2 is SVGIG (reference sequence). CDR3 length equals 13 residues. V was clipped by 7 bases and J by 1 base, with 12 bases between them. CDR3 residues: CAYTHGGTDTQYF. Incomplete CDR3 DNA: TGTGCCTACACCCACGGGGGCACAGATACG.

The CDR3 sequence: CASSTGVAGGPNEQFF. CDR3 bases read: TGTGCCAGCAGCACCGGAGTAGCGGGGGGACCTAATGAG. V gene TRBV7-3 combines with J gene TRBJ2-1; 10 bases map to TRBD2. The read comes to an end 3 residues before the CDR3 does, leaving the germline J gene to fill in the end. V was pared by 5 bases and J by 7 bases, with 11 bases of the junction left unmatched. Per the germline V gene, CDR1 is SGHTA and CDR2 is FQGTGA. The CDR3 totals 16 residues.

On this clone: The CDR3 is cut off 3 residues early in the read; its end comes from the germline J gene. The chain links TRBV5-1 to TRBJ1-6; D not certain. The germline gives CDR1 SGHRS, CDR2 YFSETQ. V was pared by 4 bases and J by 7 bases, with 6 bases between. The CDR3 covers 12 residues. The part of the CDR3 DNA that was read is TGCGCCAGCAGCACAAGAAATTCACCC. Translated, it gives CASSTRNSP. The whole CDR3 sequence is CASSTRNSPLHF.

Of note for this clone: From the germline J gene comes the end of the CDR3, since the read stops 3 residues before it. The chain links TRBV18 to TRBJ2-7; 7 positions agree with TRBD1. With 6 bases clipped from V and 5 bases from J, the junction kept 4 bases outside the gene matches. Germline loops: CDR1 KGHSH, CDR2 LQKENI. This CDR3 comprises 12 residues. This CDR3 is CASSPTGHEQYF. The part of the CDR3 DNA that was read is TGTGCCAGCTCGCCGACAGGGCACGAG.

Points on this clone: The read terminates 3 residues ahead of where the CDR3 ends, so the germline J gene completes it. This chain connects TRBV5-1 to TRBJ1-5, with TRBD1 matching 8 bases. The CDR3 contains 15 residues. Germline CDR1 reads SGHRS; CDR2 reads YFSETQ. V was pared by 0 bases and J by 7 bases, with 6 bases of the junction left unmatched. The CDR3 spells CASSLAGGAGQPQHF. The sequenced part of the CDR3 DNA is TGCGCCAGCAGCTTGGCAGGGGGCGCGGGGCAGCCC. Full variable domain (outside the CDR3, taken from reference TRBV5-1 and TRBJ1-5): KAGVTQTPRYLIKTRGQQVTLSCSPISGHRSVSWYQQTPGQGLQFLFEYFSETQRNKGNFPGRFSGRQFSNSRSEMNVSTLELGDSALYLCASSLAGGAGQPQHFGDGTRLSIL.

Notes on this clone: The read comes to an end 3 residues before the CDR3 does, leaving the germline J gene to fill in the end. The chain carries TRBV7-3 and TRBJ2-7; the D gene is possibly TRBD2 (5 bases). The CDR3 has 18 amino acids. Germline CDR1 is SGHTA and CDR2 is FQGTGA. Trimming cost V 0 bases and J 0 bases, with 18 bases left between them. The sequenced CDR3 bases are TGTGCCAGCAGCTTAACCCCGCCTGGCGGGCTGAGCTCCTACGAG. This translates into CASSLTPPGGLSSYE. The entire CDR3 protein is CASSLTPPGGLSSYEQYF.

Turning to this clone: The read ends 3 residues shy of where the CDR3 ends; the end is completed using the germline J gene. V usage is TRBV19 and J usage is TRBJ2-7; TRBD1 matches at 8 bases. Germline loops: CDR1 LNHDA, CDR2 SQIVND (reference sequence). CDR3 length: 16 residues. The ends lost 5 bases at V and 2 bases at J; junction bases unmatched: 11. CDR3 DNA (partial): TGTGCCAGTAGTCCTTCCCCAAGGACAGGGACCTACGAG. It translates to CASSPSPRTGTYE. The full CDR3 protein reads CASSPSPRTGTYEQYF.

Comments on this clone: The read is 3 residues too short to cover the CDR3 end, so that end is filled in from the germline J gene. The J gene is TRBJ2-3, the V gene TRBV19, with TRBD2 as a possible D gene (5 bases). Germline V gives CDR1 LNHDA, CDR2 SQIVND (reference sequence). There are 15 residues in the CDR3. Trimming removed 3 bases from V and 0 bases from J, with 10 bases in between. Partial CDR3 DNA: TGTGCCAGTAGTATCTCGGGGTTTAGCACAGATACG. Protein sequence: CASSISGFSTDT. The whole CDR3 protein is CASSISGFSTDTQYF.

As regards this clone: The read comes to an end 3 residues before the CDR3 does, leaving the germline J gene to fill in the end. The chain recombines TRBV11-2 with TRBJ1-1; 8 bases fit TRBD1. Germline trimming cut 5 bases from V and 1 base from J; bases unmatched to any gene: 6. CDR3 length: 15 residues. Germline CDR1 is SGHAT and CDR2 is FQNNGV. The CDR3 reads CASSLRQGRNTEAFF. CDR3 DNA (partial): TGTGCCAGCAGCCTCCGACAGGGGAGGAACACTGAA. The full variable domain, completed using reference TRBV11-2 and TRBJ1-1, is EAGVAQSPRYKIIEKRQSVAFWCNPISGHATLYWYQQILGQGPKLLIQFQNNGVVDDSQLPKDRFSAERLKGVDSTLKIQPAKLEDSAVYLCASSLRQGRNTEAFFGQGTRLTVV.

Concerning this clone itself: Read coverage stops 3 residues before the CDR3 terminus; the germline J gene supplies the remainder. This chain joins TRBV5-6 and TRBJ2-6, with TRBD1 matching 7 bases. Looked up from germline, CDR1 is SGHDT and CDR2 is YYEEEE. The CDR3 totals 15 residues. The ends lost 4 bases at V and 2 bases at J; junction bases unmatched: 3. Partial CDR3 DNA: TGTGCCAGCAGCGTCCAGGGGGCTGGGGCCAACGTC. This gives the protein CASSVQGAGANV. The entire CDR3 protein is CASSVQGAGANVLTF.

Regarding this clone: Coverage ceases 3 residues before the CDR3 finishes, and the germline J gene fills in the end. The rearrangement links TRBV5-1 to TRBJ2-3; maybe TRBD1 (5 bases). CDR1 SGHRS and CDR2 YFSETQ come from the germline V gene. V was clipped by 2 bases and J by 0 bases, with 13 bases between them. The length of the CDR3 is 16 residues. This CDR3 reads CASSFSTGSSTDTQYF. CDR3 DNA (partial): TGCGCCAGCAGCTTCTCCACAGGATCCAGCACAGATACG.

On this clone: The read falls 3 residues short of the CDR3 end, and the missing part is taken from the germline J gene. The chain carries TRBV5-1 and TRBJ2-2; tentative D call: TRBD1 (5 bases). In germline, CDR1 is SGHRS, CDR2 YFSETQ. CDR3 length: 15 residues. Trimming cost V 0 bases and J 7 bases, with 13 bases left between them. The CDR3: CASSLEGPGNGELFF. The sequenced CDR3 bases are TGCGCCAGCAGCTTGGAGGGGCCGGGCAACGGGGAG. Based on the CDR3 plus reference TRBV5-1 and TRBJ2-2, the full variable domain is KAGVTQTPRYLIKTRGQQVTLSCSPISGHRSVSWYQQTPGQGLQFLFEYFSETQRNKGNFPGRFSGRQFSNSRSEMNVSTLELGDSALYLCASSLEGPGNGELFFGEGSRLTVL.

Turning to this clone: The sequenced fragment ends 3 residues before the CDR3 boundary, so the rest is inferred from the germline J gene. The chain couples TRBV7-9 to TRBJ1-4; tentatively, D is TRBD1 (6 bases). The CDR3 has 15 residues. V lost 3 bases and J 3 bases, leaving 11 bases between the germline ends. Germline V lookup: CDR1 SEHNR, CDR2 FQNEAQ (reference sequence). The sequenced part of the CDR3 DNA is TGTGCCAGCAGCTTCGAGGGGGACGCTAATGAAAAA. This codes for CASSFEGDANEK. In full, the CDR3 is CASSFEGDANEKLFF.

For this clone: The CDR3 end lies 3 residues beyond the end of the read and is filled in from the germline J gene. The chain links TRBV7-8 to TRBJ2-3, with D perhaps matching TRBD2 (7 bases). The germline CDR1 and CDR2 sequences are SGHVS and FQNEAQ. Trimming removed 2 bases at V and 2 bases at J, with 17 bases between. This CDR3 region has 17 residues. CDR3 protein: CASSLSFAGALTDTQYF. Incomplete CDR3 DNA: TGTGCCAGCAGCTTATCTTTCGCGGGGGCGCTCACAGATACG.

The CDR3 protein is CASSVQQNTEAFF. The CDR3 bases that were read are TGTGCCAGCAGCGTACAGCAGAACACTGAA. This chain links TRBV7-2 with TRBJ1-1; D ambiguous. The sequence runs out 3 residues before the end of the CDR3; the remainder is reconstructed from the germline J gene. V was clipped by 5 bases and J by 1 base, with 8 bases between them. The germline V gene has CDR1 SGHTA and CDR2 FQGNSA. CDR3 size: 13 residues.